The clone carrying this T cell receptor (beta chain) has a single count. V lost 5 bases to trimming and J lost 4 bases, with 15 bases between them. There are 15 residues in the CDR3. Germline V gene lookup returns CDR1 ENHRY and CDR2 SYGVKD. The record originates from a study of blood T cell repertoires in COVID-19. Individuals in the exposed group had encountered a COVID-19 case within 2 weeks preceding study entry. The data were produced by immunoSEQ multiplex PCR, yet TCRdb's version contains in-frame clones alone and is incomplete. The sample includes about 320,000 clones, 85% seen only once; the top ten take around 1.8%.

The V gene is TRBV10-3, the J gene TRBJ1-5; the D is unclear. The receptor was isolated from a young woman who had been exposed to COVID-19. Material: PBMCs or T cells enriched from blood (not recorded which). The DNA for the CDR3 is TGTGCCATCAGTTCCGAGGGCGGGCCTAATCAGCCCCAGCATTTT. Amino acid sequence: CAISSEGGPNQPQHF.